One TCR beta chain is described in this entry. Its antigen has not been determined. Qualities for individual bases were not recorded, and no much larger clone is one base off. Looking up the germline V gene (reference sequence) yields CDR1 MNHNY and CDR2 SVGAGI. The CDR3, cysteine through phenylalanine, is 13 amino acids long. Only the CDR3 DNA is retained, 39 bases long and in frame from the first base. V loses 5 bases of germline sequence and J loses 4 bases, and the interval between the two ends is 10 bases. The CDR3 regions of human TCRbeta chains were analyzed by immunosequencing. Under the source paper's analysis protocol: TCRs in the repertoires were compared against a reference library of SARS-CoV-2-specific TCRs that had been generated with the MIRA antigen-specificity platform. Breadth meant the fraction of unique TCRs that were SARS-CoV-2-associated, whereas depth meant the fraction of total T cells that were SARS-CoV-2-associated. Each spike-specific TCR was assigned to its reactive spike region and to a CD4 or CD8 class using the MIRA data. Log10-transformed breadth and depth values were compared by one-way ANOVA with Sidak's multiple comparisons tests. Here the immuneACCESS table is served through TCRdb, limited to in-frame sequences with V and J called. Missing clones are a known gap in these copies; in checked studies unresolved V genes cover under half, and the rest lacks a known reason. The V and J calls and the clone size are those of that table, but D and trimming were determined from the DNA. The sample table records approximately 84,000 clones; approximately 90% of these occur just once. About 2.4% of the sample is in the top ten clones.

The data were obtained in a study of T cell responses to AZD1222 COVID-19 vaccine (dated by TCRdb to the early 2020s). About the investigation overall: TCR sequencing covered roughly 230 trial participants: 207 given two doses of AZD1222 and 26 given two doses of MenACWY control vaccine. Trial participants were enrolled by age into subgroups of 18-55, 56-69 and 70-plus years, and approximately 150, 30 and 60 TCR-sequenced participants, respectively, were included in these subgroups.

The label giving this sample's time point can be read as: about 28 days (+/-7) after the second vaccine dose. AZD1222 recipients with second doses at about 4 weeks or about 12 weeks were pooled, because spike-specific TCR depth and breadth did not differ between schedules. The vaccinee samples were drawn from two UK trials, COV001 and COV002, one of which was a single-blind randomized controlled phase 2/3 trial testing AZD1222 (ChAdOx1 nCoV-19) in healthy adults. For TCRbeta chain sequencing, PBMC samples were collected from trial participants at day 0 and at day 28 after the second dose. Broader findings and caveats from the paper: Because no samples from the day 14 peak response were available, repertoires could be characterized only after the peak T cell response. The 56-69-year group was small, and its depth increase did not reach significance, likely because of low power. Participants were mostly white British, with more females than males. The authors suggested clonal diversity may have been underestimated. Reportedly, close to half of the unique spike-specific TCRs recognized epitopes lying outside the regions that are mutated in the B.1.351 and B.1.1.7 variants. Conclusions about previously exposed vaccinees were limited because only six AZD1222 recipients were SARS-CoV-2 seropositive at baseline. The whole spike protein was spanned by vaccine-associated CD4 TCRs, and dominant responses were seen in regions 160-218 and 743-854. After two AZD1222 doses, spike-specific TCR breadth and depth were significantly higher than at day 0 and than in MenACWY recipients.

Recombination joined TRBV6-6 with TRBJ2-3; the D gene assignment is ambiguous. This TCR was recovered from an adult who received the AZD1222 COVID-19 vaccine. The sequencing here drew on peripheral blood, taken 28 days after the second AZD1222 dose. This receptor carries the CDR3 CASSQKESDTQYF. The DNA is as follows: TGTGCCAGCAGTCAAAAAGAATCAGATACGCAGTATTTT.